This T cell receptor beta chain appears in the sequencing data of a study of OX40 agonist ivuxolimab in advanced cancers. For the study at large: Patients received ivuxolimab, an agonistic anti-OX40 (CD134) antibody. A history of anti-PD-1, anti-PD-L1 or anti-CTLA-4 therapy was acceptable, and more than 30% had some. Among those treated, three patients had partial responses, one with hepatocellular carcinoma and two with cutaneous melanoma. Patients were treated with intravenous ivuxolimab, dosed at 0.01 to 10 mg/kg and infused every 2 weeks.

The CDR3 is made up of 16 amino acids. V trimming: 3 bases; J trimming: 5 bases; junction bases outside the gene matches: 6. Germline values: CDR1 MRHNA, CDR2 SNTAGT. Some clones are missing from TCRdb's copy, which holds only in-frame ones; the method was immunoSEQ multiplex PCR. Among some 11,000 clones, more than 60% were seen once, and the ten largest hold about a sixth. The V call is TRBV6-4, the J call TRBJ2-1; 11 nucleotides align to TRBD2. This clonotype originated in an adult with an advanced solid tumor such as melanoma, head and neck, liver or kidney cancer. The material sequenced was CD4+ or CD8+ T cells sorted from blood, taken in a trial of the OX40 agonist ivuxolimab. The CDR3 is CASSEKASGGNNEQFF. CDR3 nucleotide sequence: TGTGCCAGCAGTGAAAAGGCTAGCGGGGGGAACAATGAGCAGTTCTTC.